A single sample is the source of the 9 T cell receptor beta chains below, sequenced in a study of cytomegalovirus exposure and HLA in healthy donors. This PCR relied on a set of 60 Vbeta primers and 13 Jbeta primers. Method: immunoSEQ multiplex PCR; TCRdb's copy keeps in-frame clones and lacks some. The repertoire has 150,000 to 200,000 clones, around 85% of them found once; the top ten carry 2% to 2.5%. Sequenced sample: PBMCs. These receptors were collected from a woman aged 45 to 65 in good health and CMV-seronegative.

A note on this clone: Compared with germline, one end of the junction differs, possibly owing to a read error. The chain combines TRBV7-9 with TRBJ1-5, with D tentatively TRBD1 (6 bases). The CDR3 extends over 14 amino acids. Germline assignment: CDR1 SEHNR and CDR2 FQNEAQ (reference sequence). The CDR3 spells CSSSLSGANQPQHF. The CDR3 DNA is TGTTCCAGCAGCTTATCAGGGGCAAATCAGCCCCAGCATTTT.

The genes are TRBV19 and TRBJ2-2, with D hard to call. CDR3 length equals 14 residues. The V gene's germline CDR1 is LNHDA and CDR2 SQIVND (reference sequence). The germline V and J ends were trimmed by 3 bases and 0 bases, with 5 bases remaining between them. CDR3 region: CASSMAANTGELFF. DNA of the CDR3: TGTGCCAGTAGTATGGCGGCGAACACCGGGGAGCTGTTTTTT.

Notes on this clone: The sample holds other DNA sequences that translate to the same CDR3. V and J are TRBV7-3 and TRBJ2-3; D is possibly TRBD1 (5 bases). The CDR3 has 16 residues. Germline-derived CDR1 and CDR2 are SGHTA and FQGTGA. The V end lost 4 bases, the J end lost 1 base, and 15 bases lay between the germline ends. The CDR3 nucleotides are TGTGCCAGCAGCTACCAGGGCTCCCGGGGCACAGATACGCAGTATTTT. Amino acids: CASSYQGSRGTDTQYF.

CDR3: CASSPPGLAGGRQVGEQFF. CDR3 coding DNA: TGTGCCAGCTCACCTCCGGGACTAGCGGGAGGGCGACAAGTCGGCGAGCAGTTCTTC. The chain couples TRBV18 to TRBJ2-1; 16 bases map to TRBD2. V gave up 3 bases and J gave up 10 bases; unmatched junction bases: 15. CDR1 is KGHSH and CDR2 is LQKENI in the germline V gene. There are 19 residues in the CDR3.

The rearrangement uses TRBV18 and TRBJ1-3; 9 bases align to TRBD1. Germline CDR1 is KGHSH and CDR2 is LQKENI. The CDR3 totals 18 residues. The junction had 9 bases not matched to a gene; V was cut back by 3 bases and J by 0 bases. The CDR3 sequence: CASSPQRQGGPSGNTIYF. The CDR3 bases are TGTGCCAGCTCACCCCAACGACAGGGGGGCCCCTCTGGAAACACCATATATTTT.

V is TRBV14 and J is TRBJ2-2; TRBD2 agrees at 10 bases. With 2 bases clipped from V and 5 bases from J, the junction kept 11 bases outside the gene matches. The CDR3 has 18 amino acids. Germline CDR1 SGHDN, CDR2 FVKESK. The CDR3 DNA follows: TGTGCCAGCAGCCAACCCTCTAGCGGGAGCACCCAAACCGGGGAGCTGTTTTTT. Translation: CASSQPSSGSTQTGELFF.

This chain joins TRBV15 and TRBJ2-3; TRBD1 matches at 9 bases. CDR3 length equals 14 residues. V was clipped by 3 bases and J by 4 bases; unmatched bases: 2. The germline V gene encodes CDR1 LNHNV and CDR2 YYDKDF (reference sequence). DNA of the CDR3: TGTGCCACCAGCAGGCGACAGGGGGCAGATACGCAGTATTTT. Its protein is CATSRRQGADTQYF.

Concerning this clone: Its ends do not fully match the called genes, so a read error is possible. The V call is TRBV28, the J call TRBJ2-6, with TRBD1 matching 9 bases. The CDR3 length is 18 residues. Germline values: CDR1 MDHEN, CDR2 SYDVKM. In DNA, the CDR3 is TGTGCCAGCAGTATATGGGACAGGGTCTTCTCTGGGGCCAACGTCCTGACTTTC. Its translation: CASSIWDRVFSGANVLTF.

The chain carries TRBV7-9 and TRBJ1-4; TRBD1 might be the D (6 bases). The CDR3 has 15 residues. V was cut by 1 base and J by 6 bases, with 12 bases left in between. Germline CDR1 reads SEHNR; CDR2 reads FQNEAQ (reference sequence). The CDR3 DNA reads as TGTGCCAGCAGCTTAGTGGGGGCGGCTGATGAAAAACTGTTTTTT. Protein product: CASSLVGAADEKLFF.